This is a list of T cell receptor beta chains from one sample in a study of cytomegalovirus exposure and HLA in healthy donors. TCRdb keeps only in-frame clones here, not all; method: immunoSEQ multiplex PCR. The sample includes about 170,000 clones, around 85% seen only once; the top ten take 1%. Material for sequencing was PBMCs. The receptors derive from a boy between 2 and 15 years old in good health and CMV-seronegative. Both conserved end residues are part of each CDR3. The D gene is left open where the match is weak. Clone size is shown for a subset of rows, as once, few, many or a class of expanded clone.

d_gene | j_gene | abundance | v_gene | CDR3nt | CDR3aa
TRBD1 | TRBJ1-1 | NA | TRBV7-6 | TGTGCCAGCAGCTCAATTATCTTCCGGGACAGGCGGTACACTGAAGCTTTCTTT | CASSSIIFRDRRYTEAFF
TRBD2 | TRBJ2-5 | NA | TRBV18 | TGTGCCAGCTCACCTTCCGGCGGGGGGAGAGAGACCCAGTACTTC | CASSPSGGGRETQYF
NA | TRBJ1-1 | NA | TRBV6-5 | TGTGCCAGCAGCCCCGGGGCGGGGCGTGAAGCTTTCTTT | CASSPGAGREAFF
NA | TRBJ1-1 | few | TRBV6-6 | TGTGCCAGCAGTTACTCAGGAGGAGCCCAAGCTTTCTTT | CASSYSGGAQAFF
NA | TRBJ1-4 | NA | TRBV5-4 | TGTGCCAGCAGCTTAGGCTCGACAAATGAAAAACTGTTTTTT | CASSLGSTNEKLFF
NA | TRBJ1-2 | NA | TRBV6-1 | TGTGCCAGCCACGGACAAGCTAACTATGGCTACACCTTC | CASHGQANYGYTF
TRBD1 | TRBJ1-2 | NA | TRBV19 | TGTGCCAGTAGGACAGGGGTTTATGGCTACACCTTC | CASRTGVYGYTF
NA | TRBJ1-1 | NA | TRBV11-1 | TGTGCCAGCAGCCCCCAGATTCGGACAGCCAACACTGAAGCTTTCTTT | CASSPQIRTANTEAFF
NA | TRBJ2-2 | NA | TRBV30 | TGTGCCTGGAGTGATCTAGCCCCCGGGGAGCTGTTTTTT | CAWSDLAPGELFF
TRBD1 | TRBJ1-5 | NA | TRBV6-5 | TGTGCCAGCAGCCAGGGGGCTGGCAATCAGCCCCAGCATTTT | CASSQGAGNQPQHF
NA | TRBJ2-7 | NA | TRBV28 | TGTGCCAGCAGGTGGGGCACAAAACCTTCCTACGAGCAGTACTTC | CASRWGTKPSYEQYF
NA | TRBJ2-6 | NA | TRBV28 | TGTGCCAGCAGTCCTACAGGGCTTCCATCCCCTGGGGCCAACGTCCTGACTTTC | CASSPTGLPSPGANVLTF
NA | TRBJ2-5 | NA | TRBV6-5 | TGTGCCAGCAGTACGGGACTCGCGCGTGAGACCCAGTACTTC | CASSTGLARETQYF
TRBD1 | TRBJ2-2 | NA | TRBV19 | TGTGCCAGTAGTAGAAGGACAGGGCAAAACACCGGGGAGCTGTTTTTT | CASSRRTGQNTGELFF
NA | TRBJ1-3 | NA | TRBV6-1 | TGTGCCAGCAGTGAAGCGGAGGGCCGCGGAAACACCATATATTTT | CASSEAEGRGNTIYF
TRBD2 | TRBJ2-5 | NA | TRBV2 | TGTGCCAGCAGTCTTAGAACTAGCGGGAGAAAGCAAGAGACCCAGTACTTC | CASSLRTSGRKQETQYF
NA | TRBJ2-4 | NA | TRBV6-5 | TGTGCCAGCGCCCGGTCCGGGAATCGGCCAAACATTCAGTACTTC | CASARSGNRPNIQYF
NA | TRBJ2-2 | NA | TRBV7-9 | TGTTCCAGCAGCTTACGAACAGGTTCCGGGGAGCTGTTTTTT | CSSSLRTGSGELFF
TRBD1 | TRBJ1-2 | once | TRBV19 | TGTGCCAGTAGTGGAGGACAGGGGGTGCCTCTCTATGGCTACACCTTC | CASSGGQGVPLYGYTF
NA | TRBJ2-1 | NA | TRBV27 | TGTGCCAGCAGTTCGAGACTAGTAGGGTCCTACAATGAGCAGTTCTTC | CASSSRLVGSYNEQFF
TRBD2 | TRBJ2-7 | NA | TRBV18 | TGTGCCAGCTCTCGCCGACTAGCGGGGGACTCCTACGAGCAGTACTTC | CASSRRLAGDSYEQYF
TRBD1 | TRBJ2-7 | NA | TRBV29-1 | TGCAGCGTCTATGCCCACAGGGGGTCCTACGAGCAGTACTTC | CSVYAHRGSYEQYF
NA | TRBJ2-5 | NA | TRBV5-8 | TGTGCCAGCAGACTAGTACCCCAGTACTTC | CASRLVPQYF
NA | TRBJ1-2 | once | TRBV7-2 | TGTGCCAGCAGCCGACGGGGAACCGCGGGCTACACCTTC | CASSRRGTAGYTF
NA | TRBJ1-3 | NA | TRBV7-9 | TGTGCCAGCAGCTCCCCAGGAGGCGGAAACACCATATATTTT | CASSSPGGGNTIYF
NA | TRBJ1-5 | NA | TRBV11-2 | TGTGCCAGCAGCTTAGCCGGTAATCAGCCCCAGCATTTT | CASSLAGNQPQHF
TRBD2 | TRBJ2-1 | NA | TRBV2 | TGTGCCAGCAGTGAAGTAGCGGGGGGGCAAGGTGAGCAGTTCTTC | CASSEVAGGQGEQFF
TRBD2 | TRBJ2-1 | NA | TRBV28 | TGTGCCAGCAGTGGGACTAGCGGGAGGTCATACAATGAGCAGTTCTTC | CASSGTSGRSYNEQFF